This record covers a single T cell receptor beta chain. This entry belongs to a study of technical replicates of blood from several donors. The CDR3 extends over 15 amino acids. Germline lookup yields CDR1 MNHNS and CDR2 SASEGT. V was clipped by 7 bases and J by 0 bases, with 10 bases between them. TCRdb's copy holds only in-frame clones and misses some; the assay was immunoSEQ multiplex PCR. The sample has approximately 84,000 clones, roughly 98% seen once. The sequencing input was T cells isolated from PBMCs. The clonotype comes from a human donor in good health. The chain links TRBV6-1 to TRBJ1-6; D not resolved. The CDR3 DNA reads TGTGCCAGCAATACCGAGAGCTCCTATAATTCACCCCTCCACTTT. This sequence encodes CASNTESSYNSPLHF.